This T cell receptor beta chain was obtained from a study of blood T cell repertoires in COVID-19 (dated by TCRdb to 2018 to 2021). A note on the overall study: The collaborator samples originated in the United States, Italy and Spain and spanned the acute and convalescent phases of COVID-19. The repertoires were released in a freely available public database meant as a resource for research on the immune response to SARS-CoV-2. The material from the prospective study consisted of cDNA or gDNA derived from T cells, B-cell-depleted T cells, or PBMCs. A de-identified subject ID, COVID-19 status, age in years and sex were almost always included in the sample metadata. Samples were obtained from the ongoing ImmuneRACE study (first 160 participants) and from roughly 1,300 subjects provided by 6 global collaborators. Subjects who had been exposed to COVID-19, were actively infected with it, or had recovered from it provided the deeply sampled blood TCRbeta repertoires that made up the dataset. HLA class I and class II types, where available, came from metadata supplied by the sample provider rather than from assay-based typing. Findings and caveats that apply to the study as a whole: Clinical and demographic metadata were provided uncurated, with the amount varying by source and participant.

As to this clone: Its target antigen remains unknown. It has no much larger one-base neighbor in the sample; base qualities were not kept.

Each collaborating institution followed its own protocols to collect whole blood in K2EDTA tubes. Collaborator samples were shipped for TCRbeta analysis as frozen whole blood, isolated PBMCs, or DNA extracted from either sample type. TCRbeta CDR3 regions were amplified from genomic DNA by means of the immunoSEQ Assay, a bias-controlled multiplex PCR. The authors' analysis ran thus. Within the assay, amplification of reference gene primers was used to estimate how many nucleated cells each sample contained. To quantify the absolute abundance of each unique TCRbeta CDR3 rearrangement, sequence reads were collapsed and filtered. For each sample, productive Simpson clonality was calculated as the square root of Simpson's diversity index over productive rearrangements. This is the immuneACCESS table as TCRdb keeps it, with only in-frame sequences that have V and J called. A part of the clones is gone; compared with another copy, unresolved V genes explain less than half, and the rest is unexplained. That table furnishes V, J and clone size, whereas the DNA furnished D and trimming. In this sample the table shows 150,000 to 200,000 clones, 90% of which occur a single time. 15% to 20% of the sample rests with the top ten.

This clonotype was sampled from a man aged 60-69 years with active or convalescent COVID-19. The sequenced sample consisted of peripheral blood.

The DNA sequence is TGTGCCAGTAGTACACAGGTTTTGTATGGCTACACCTTC. Protein translation: CASSTQVLYGYTF. The sequence joins TRBV19 to TRBJ1-2, and TRBD1 may be the D gene, going by 5 matching bases. For CDR1 and CDR2, the germline V gene (reference sequence) lists LNHDA and SQIVND. The CDR3, cysteine through phenylalanine, is 13 amino acids long. Only the CDR3 region is kept as DNA, spanning 39 bases read in frame from base 1. V is pared back by 4 bases and J by 5 bases, with 11 bases lying between the germline termini.